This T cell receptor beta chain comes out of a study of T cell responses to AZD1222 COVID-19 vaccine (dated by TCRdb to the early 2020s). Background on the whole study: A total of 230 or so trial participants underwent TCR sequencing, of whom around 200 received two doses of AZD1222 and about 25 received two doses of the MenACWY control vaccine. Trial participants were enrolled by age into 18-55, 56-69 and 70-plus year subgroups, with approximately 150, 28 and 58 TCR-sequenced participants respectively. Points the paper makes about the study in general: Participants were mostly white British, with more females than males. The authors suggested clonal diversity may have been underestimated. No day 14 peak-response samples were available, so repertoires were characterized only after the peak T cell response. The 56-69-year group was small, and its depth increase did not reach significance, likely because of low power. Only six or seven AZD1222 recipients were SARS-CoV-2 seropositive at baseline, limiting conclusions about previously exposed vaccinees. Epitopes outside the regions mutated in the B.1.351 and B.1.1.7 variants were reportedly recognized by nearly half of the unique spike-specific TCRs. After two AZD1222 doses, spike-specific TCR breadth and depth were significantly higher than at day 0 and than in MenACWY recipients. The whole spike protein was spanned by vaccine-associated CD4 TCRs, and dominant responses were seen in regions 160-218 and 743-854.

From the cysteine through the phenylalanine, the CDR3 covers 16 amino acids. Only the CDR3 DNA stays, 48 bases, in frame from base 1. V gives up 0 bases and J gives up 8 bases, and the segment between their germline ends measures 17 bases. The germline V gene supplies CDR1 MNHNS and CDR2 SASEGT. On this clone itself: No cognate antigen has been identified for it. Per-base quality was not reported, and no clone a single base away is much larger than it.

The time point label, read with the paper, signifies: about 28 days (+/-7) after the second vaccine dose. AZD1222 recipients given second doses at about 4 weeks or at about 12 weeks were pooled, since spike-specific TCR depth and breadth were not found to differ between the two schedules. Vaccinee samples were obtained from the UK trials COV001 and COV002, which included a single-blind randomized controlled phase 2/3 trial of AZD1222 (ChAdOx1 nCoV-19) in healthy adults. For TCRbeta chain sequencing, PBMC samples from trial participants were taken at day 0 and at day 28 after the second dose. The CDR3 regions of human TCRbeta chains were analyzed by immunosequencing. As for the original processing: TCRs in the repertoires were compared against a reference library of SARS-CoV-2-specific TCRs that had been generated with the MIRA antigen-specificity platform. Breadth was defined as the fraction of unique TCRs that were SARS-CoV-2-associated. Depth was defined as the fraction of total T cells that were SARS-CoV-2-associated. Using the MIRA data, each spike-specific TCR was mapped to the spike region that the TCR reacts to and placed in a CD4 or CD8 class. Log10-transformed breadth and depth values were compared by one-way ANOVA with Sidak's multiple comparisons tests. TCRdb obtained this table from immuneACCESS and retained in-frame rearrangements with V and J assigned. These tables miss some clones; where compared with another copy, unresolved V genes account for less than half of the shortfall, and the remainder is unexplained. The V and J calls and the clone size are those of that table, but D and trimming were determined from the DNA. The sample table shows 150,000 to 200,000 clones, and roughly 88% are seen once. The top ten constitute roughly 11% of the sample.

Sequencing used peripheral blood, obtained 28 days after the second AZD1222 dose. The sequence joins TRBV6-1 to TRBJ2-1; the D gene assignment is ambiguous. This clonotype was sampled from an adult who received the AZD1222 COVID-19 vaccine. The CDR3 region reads CASSEARQALMDEQFF. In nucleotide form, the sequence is TGTGCCAGCAGTGAAGCTCGGCAGGCCTTAATGGATGAGCAGTTCTTC.